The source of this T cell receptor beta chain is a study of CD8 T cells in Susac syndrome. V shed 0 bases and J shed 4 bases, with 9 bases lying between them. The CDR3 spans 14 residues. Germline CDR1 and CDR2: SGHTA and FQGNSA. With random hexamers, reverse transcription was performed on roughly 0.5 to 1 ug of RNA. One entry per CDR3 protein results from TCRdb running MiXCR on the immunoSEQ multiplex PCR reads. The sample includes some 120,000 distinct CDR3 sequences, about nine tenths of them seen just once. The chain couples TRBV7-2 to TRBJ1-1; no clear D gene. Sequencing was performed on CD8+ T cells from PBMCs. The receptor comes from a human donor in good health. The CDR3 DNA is TGTGCCAGCAGCTTAGCCTTTGCGAGCACTGAAGCTTTCTTT. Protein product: CASSLAFASTEAFF.